In its sample, the clone carrying this T cell receptor beta chain was seen a few times. Its target is unknown. This specimen belongs to a study of T-cell memory formation after mild COVID-19. Study details: TCR clusters largely stayed donor specific. Findings and limits, study-wide: CD4+ contracting clones were mainly CM and EM; CD8+ ones, EMRA.

Constant-segment primers and 5'RACE yielded cDNA libraries for TCR alpha and TCR beta, each carrying sample barcodes and UMIs. TCRdb processed the 5' RACE reads anew with MiXCR; each CDR3 protein has one entry. The sample yields a few hundred thousand distinct CDR3 sequences, about a sixth seen once. With 3 bases removed from V and 4 bases from J, the gap between germline ends came to 12 bases. CDR1 and CDR2 (germline): SGHTA, FQGTGA. The CDR3 is 14 amino acids. V usage is TRBV7-3 and J usage is TRBJ1-2; tentative D call: TRBD1 (5 bases). The receptor was derived from a man between 18 and 29 years old who had mild COVID-19 (a few samples of this study predate the infection). Cell type and time point are not known. The specimen was PBMCs or a T cell subset sorted from them (not recorded which). CDR3 coding DNA: TGTGCCAGCAGCTTCGACAGTACCGGCTATGGCTACACCTTC. Protein: CASSFDSTGYGYTF.